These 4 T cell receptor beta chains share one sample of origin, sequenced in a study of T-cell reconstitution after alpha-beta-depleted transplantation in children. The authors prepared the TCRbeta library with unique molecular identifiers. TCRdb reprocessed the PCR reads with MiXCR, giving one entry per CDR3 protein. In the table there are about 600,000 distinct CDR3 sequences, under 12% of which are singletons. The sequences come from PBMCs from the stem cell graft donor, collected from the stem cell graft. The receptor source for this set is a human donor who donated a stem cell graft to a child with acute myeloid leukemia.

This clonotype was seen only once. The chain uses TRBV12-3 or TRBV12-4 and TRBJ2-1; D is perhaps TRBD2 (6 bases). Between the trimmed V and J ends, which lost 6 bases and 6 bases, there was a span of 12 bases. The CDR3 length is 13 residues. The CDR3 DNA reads TGTGCCAGCAGCCTGGGACTGACCAATGAGCAGTTCTTC. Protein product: CASSLGLTNEQFF.

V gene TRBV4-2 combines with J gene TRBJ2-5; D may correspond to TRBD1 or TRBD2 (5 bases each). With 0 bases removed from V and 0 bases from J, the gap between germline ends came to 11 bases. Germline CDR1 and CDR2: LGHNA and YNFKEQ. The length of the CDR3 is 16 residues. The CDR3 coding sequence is TGTGCCAGCAGCCAAGATAGGTGGGGGTACCAAGAGACCCAGTACTTC. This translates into CASSQDRWGYQETQYF.

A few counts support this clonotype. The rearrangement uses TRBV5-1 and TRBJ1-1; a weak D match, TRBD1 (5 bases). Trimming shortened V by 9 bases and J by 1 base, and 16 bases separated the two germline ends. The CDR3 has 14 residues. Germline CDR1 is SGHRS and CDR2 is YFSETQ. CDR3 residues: CATRDPGQNTEAFF. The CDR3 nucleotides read TGCGCCACCCGAGATCCGGGGCAGAACACTGAAGCTTTCTTT.

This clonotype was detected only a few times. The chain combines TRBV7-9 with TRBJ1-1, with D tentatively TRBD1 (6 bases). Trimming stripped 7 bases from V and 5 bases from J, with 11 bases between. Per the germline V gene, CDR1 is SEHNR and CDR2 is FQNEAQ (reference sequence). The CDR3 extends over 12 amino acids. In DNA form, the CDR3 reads TGTGCCAGCAACCAACAGGGAACTGAAGCTTTCTTT. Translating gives CASNQQGTEAFF. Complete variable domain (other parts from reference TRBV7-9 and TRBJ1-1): DTGVSQNPRHKITKRGQNVTFRCDPISEHNRLYWYRQTLGQGPEFLTYFQNEAQLEKSRLLSDRFSAERPKGSFSTLEIQRTEQGDSAMYLCASNQQGTEAFFGQGTRLTVV.